These T cell receptor beta chains were read from a single sample in a study of a mutant IDH1 vaccine in newly diagnosed glioma. This table comes from immunoSEQ multiplex PCR, and its TCRdb copy is limited to in-frame clones, with some not included. The profile shows about 21,000 clones, roughly 88% of them singletons. This sample comprised PBMCs, obtained from a glioma patient treated with radiotherapy, temozolomide or both. All receptors come from a man aged 35 to 55 with glioma. Each CDR3 is given with its conserved first and last residue. A D gene is named only where the DNA matches it firmly. Not every row has a clone size; where given, it reads once, few, many or a size class.

v_call: TRBV11-3
j_call: TRBJ2-5
d_call: TRBD1
clone_size: .
cdr3_nt: TGTGCCAGCAGCTACGGACAGGGGAACCAAGAGACCCAGTACTTC
cdr3_aa: CASSYGQGNQETQYF

v_call: TRBV11-2
j_call: TRBJ1-2
d_call: .
clone_size: .
cdr3_nt: TGTGCCAGCAGCCAAGACACAGCTTATGGCTACACCTTC
cdr3_aa: CASSQDTAYGYTF

v_call: TRBV4-1
j_call: TRBJ1-2
d_call: .
clone_size: few
cdr3_nt: TGCGCCAGCAGCCCCAATTCGGGGGGGCGGAACTATGGCTACACCTTC
cdr3_aa: CASSPNSGGRNYGYTF

v_call: TRBV4-2
j_call: TRBJ2-5
d_call: .
clone_size: .
cdr3_nt: TGTGCCAGCAGTCAAGAGGGGTACCAAGAGACCCAGTACTTC
cdr3_aa: CASSQEGYQETQYF

v_call: TRBV6-6
j_call: TRBJ1-3
d_call: TRBD1
clone_size: .
cdr3_nt: TGTGCCAGCAGAGAGGGACAGGGATCTGGAAACACCATATATTTT
cdr3_aa: CASREGQGSGNTIYF

v_call: TRBV27
j_call: TRBJ1-2
d_call: .
clone_size: large
cdr3_nt: TGTGCCAGCAGCCATCAGGGCGCGCAGGGCTACACCTTC
cdr3_aa: CASSHQGAQGYTF

v_call: TRBV7-3
j_call: TRBJ2-7
d_call: TRBD2
clone_size: .
cdr3_nt: TGTGCCAGCAGCTTAGGCGGGGGATCCAACGAGCAGTACTTC
cdr3_aa: CASSLGGGSNEQYF

v_call: TRBV19
j_call: TRBJ2-3
d_call: .
clone_size: .
cdr3_nt: TGTGCCAGTAGTAGAGGGGAGACATTGGATACGCAGTATTTT
cdr3_aa: CASSRGETLDTQYF

v_call: TRBV4-2
j_call: TRBJ2-3
d_call: TRBD1
clone_size: .
cdr3_nt: TGTGCCAGCAGCCTCCGGGACAGGGTCGCCACAGATACGCAGTATTTT
cdr3_aa: CASSLRDRVATDTQYF

v_call: TRBV5-1
j_call: TRBJ2-2
d_call: TRBD2
clone_size: .
cdr3_nt: TGCGCCAGCAGCGCTAGGACTAGCGGGGGCCTCCCCGGGGAGCTGTTTTTT
cdr3_aa: CASSARTSGGLPGELFF

v_call: TRBV18
j_call: TRBJ1-2
d_call: TRBD1
clone_size: .
cdr3_nt: TGTGCCAGCTCACCATCCGTGGAAACAGGGGGCTATGGCTACACCTTC
cdr3_aa: CASSPSVETGGYGYTF

v_call: TRBV9
j_call: TRBJ2-3
d_call: .
clone_size: .
cdr3_nt: TGTGCCAGCAGCGTAGAGACTAGCACAGATACGCAGTATTTT
cdr3_aa: CASSVETSTDTQYF

v_call: TRBV2
j_call: TRBJ1-1
d_call: TRBD1
clone_size: few
cdr3_nt: TGTGCCACCGGAGGACAGGGGGCTATGAACACTGAAGCTTTCTTT
cdr3_aa: CATGGQGAMNTEAFF

v_call: TRBV27
j_call: TRBJ1-5
d_call: .
clone_size: .
cdr3_nt: TGTGCCAGCAGTTTAAACCAGCACGATCAGCCCCAGCATTTT
cdr3_aa: CASSLNQHDQPQHF

v_call: TRBV7-9
j_call: TRBJ1-1
d_call: TRBD1
clone_size: .
cdr3_nt: TGTGCCAGCAGCCAACCCGGGACAGTTGAAGCTTTCTTT
cdr3_aa: CASSQPGTVEAFF

v_call: TRBV29-1
j_call: TRBJ2-3
d_call: TRBD1
clone_size: .
cdr3_nt: TGCAGCGTTGAGAGACAGGGGACTAGCACAGATACGCAGTATTTT
cdr3_aa: CSVERQGTSTDTQYF

v_call: TRBV25-1
j_call: TRBJ1-4
d_call: .
clone_size: .
cdr3_nt: TGTGCCAGCAGTGGGCCCAAGTTGGTTCGGAGGAGTGAAAAACTGTTTTTT
cdr3_aa: CASSGPKLVRRSEKLFF

v_call: TRBV29-1
j_call: TRBJ2-5
d_call: TRBD2
clone_size: .
cdr3_nt: TGCAGCTCCCGAGGGTCGGGAGGGCCCTCAGAGACCCAGTACTTC
cdr3_aa: CSSRGSGGPSETQYF

v_call: TRBV28
j_call: TRBJ2-7
d_call: TRBD1
clone_size: .
cdr3_nt: TGTGCCAGCAGCCGAGGGGACAGGGAACAGTACTTC
cdr3_aa: CASSRGDREQYF

v_call: TRBV28
j_call: TRBJ2-7
d_call: TRBD2
clone_size: .
cdr3_nt: TGTGCCAGCAGTTTCCTTAGACCGGGACTAGCGGCATACGAGCAGTACTTC
cdr3_aa: CASSFLRPGLAAYEQYF

v_call: TRBV7-9
j_call: TRBJ1-3
d_call: .
clone_size: .
cdr3_nt: TGTGCCAGCAGCCCCGCACCAGCGGGATCTGGAAACACCATATATTTT
cdr3_aa: CASSPAPAGSGNTIYF

v_call: TRBV4-2
j_call: TRBJ1-6
d_call: .
clone_size: .
cdr3_nt: TGTGCCAGCAGCCAAGATGGTGGATACGGTTCACCCCTCCACTTT
cdr3_aa: CASSQDGGYGSPLHF

v_call: TRBV10-3
j_call: TRBJ1-2
d_call: TRBD1
clone_size: .
cdr3_nt: TGTGCCATCAAGGGGGCAGGGGCTAACTATGGCTACACCTTC
cdr3_aa: CAIKGAGANYGYTF

v_call: TRBV10-1
j_call: TRBJ1-2
d_call: .
clone_size: few
cdr3_nt: TGCGCCAGCAGGGGGTCTGACTATGGCTACACCTTC
cdr3_aa: CASRGSDYGYTF

v_call: TRBV6-1
j_call: TRBJ1-4
d_call: TRBD1
clone_size: .
cdr3_nt: TGTGCCAGCACAGGGGGCAGAAGAAAACTGTTTTTT
cdr3_aa: CASTGGRRKLFF

v_call: TRBV6-4
j_call: TRBJ1-1
d_call: .
clone_size: .
cdr3_nt: TGTGCCAGCAGTGACTCGAACCGGAACACTGAAGCTTTCTTT
cdr3_aa: CASSDSNRNTEAFF

v_call: TRBV5-6
j_call: TRBJ1-1
d_call: .
clone_size: .
cdr3_nt: TGTGCCAGCAGCTTGACACGCTTCACTGAAGCTTTCTTT
cdr3_aa: CASSLTRFTEAFF